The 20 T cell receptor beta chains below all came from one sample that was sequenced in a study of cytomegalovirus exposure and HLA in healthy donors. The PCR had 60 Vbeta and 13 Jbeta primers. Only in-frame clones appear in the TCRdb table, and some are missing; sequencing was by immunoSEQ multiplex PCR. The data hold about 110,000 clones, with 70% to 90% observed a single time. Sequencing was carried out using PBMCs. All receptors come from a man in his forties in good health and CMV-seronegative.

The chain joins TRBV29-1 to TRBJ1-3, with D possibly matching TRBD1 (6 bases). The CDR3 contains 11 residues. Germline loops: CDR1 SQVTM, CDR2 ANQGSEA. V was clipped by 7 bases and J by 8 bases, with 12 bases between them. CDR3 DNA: TGCAGCGCGGGGGGGCAGGACACCATATATTTT. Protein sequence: CSAGGQDTIYF.

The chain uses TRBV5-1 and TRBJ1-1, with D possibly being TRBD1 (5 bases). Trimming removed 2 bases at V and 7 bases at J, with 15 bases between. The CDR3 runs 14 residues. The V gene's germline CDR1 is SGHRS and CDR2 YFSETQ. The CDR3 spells CASSFVVSGVEAFF. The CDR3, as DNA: TGCGCCAGCAGCTTTGTAGTATCGGGGGTTGAAGCTTTCTTT.

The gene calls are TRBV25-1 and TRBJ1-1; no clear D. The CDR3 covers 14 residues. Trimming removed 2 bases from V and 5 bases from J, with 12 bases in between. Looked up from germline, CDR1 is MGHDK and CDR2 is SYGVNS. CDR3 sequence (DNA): TGTGCCAGCAGTGAACCGGGTCCGGGTACTGAAGCTTTCTTT. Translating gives CASSEPGPGTEAFF.

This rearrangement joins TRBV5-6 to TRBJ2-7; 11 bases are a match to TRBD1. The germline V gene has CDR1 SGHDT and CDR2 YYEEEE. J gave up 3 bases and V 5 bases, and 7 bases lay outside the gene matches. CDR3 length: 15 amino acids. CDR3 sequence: CASSLGDRGFYEQYF. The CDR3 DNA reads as TGTGCCAGCAGTCTTGGGGACAGGGGGTTCTACGAGCAGTACTTC.

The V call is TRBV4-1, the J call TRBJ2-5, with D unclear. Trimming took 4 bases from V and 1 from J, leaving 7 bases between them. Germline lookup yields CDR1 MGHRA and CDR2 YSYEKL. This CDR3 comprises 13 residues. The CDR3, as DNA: TGCGCCAGCAGCCCAGGTACCCAAGAGACCCAGTACTTC. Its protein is CASSPGTQETQYF.

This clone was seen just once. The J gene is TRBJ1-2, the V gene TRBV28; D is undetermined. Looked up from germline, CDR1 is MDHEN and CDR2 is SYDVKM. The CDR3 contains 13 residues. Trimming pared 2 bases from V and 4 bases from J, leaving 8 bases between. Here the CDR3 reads CASSLASGYGYTF. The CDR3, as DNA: TGTGCCAGCAGTTTAGCTTCCGGCTATGGCTACACCTTC.

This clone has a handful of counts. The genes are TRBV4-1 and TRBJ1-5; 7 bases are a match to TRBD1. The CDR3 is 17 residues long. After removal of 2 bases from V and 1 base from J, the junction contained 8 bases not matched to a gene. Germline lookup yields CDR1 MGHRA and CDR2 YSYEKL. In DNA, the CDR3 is TGCGCCAGCAGCCAATCCGAATCGACAGGGAGCAATCAGCCCCAGCATTTT. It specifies CASSQSESTGSNQPQHF.

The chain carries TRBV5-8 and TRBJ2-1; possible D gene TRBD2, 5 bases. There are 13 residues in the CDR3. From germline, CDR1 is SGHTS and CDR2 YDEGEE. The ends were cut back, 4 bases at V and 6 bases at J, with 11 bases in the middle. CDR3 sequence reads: CASSRITSNEQFF. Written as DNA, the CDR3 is TGTGCCAGCAGCCGTATAACTAGCAATGAGCAGTTCTTC.

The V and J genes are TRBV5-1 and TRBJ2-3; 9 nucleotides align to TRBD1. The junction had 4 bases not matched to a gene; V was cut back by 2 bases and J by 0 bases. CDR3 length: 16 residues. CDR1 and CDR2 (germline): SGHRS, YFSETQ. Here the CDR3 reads CASSFAGQGSTDTQYF. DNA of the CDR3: TGCGCCAGCAGCTTTGCGGGACAGGGAAGCACAGATACGCAGTATTTT.

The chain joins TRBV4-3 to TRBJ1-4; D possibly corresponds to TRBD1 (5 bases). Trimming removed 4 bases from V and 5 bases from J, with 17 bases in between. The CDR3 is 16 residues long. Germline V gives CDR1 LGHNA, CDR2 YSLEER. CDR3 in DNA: TGCGCCAGCAGCCCTGGGGCCGGGGGATACAATGAAAAACTGTTTTTT. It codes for CASSPGAGGYNEKLFF.

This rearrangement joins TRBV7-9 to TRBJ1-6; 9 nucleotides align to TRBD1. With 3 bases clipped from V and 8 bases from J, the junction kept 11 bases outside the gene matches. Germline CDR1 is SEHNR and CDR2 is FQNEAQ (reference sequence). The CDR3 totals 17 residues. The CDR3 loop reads CASSLGVMGQGDSPLHF. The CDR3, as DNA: TGTGCCAGCAGCTTGGGGGTTATGGGACAGGGAGATTCACCCCTCCACTTT.

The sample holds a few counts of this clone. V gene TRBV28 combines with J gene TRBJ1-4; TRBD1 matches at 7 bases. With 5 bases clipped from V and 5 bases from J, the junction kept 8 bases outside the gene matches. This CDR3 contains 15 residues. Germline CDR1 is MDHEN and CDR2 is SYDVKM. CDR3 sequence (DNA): TGTGCCAGCAGTAACCGACAGGGACGGAATGAAAAACTGTTTTTT. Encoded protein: CASSNRQGRNEKLFF.

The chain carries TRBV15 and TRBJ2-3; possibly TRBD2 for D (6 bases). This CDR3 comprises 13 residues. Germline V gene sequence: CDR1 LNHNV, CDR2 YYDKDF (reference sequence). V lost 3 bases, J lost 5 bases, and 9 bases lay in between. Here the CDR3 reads CATSREGRDTQYF. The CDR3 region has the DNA TGTGCCACCAGCAGGGAGGGTAGAGATACGCAGTATTTT.

The CDR3 region is CASSSGDRTDYGYTF. CDR3 DNA sequence: TGTGCCAGCAGTAGTGGGGACAGGACTGACTATGGCTACACCTTC. The chain combines TRBV6-5 with TRBJ1-2; 8 bases align to TRBD1. V lost 5 bases and J lost 3; bases outside the gene matches: 8. This CDR3 has 15 residues. From germline, CDR1 is MNHEY and CDR2 SVGAGI.

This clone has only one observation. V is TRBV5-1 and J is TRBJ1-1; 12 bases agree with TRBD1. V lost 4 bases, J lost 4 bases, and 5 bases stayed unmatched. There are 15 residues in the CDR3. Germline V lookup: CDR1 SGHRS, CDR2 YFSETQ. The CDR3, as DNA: TGCGCCAGCAGCGGGGGACAGGGGGCGCTCACTGAAGCTTTCTTT. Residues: CASSGGQGALTEAFF.

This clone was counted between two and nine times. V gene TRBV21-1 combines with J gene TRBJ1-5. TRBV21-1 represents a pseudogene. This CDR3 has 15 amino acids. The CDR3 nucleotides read TGTGCCAGCAGTTTCCGGGAGGCGGACAATCAGCCCCAGCATTTT. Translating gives CASSFREADNQPQHF.

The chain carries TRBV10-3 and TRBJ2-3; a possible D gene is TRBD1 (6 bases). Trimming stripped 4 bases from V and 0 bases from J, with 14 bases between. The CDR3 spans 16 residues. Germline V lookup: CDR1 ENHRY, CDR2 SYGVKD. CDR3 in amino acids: CAISVLDSTSTDTQYF. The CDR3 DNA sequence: TGTGCCATCAGTGTTTTGGACAGCACTAGCACAGATACGCAGTATTTT.

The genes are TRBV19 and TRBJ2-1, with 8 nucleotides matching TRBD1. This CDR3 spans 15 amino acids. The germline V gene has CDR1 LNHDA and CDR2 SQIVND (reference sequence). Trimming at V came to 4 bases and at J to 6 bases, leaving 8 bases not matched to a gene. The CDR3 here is CASSTGGKRANEQFF. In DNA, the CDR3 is TGTGCCAGTAGTACAGGGGGCAAACGGGCCAATGAGCAGTTCTTC.

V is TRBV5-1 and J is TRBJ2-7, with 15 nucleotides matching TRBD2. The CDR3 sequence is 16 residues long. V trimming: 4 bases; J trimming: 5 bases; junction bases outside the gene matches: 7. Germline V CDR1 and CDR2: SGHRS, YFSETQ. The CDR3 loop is CASSPGTSGGIHEQYF. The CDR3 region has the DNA TGCGCCAGCAGCCCCGGGACTAGCGGGGGGATCCACGAGCAGTACTTC.

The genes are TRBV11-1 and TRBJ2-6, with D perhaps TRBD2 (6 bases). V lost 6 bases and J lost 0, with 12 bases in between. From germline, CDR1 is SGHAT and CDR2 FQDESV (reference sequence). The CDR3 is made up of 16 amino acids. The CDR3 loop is CASSRGLASGANVLTF. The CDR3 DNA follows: TGTGCCAGCAGTCGGGGACTGGCCTCTGGGGCCAACGTCCTGACTTTC. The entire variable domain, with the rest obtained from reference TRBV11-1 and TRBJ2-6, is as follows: EAEVAQSPRYKITEKSQAVAFWCDPISGHATLYWYRQILGQGPELLVQFQDESVVDDSQLPKDRFSAERLKGVDSTLKIQPAELGDSAMYLCASSRGLASGANVLTFGAGSRLTVL.